This passage covers 19 T cell receptor beta chains from one sample sequenced in a study of T cell responses to AZD1222 COVID-19 vaccine. Produced via immunoSEQ multiplex PCR; TCRdb's table is partial and in-frame only. The repertoire has 100,000 to 150,000 clones, about 90% of them found once; the top ten carry roughly 3.9%. This specimen was peripheral blood, taken on day 0 of AZD1222 vaccination. These receptors originate from an adult in good health.

This sequence joins TRBV7-2 and TRBJ1-3; D call uncertain. The germline gives CDR1 SGHTA, CDR2 FQGNSA. The V end lost 4 bases, the J end lost 9 bases, and 10 bases lay between the germline ends. The CDR3 has 12 amino acids. CDR3 residues: CASSSGYGTIYF. The CDR3 region has the DNA TGTGCCAGCAGCTCCGGGTATGGCACCATATATTTT.

The chain has TRBV7-2 and TRBJ2-3; D is unclear. Looked up from germline, CDR1 is SGHTA and CDR2 is FQGNSA. The CDR3 length is 15 residues. V was shortened by 5 bases and J by 0 bases, with 12 bases between the two germline ends. Here the CDR3 reads CASSAASTSTDTQYF. CDR3 bases: TGTGCCAGCAGCGCCGCCAGTACTAGCACAGATACGCAGTATTTT.

The rearrangement links TRBV5-1 to TRBJ1-2, with 9 bases matching TRBD1. The ends lost 0 bases at V and 4 bases at J; junction bases unmatched: 4. Germline CDR1 reads SGHRS; CDR2 reads YFSETQ. CDR3 length: 15 residues. CDR3 amino acids: CASSLGTGEAYGYTF. CDR3 DNA sequence: TGCGCCAGCAGCTTGGGGACAGGGGAAGCCTATGGCTACACCTTC. The complete variable domain, with remaining parts taken from reference TRBV5-1 and TRBJ1-2, reads KAGVTQTPRYLIKTRGQQVTLSCSPISGHRSVSWYQQTPGQGLQFLFEYFSETQRNKGNFPGRFSGRQFSNSRSEMNVSTLELGDSALYLCASSLGTGEAYGYTFGSGTRLTVV.

This chain uses TRBV3-1 (or the pseudogene TRBV3-2) with TRBJ1-4; a weak D match, TRBD1 (6 bases). The germline V and J ends were trimmed by 10 bases and 2 bases, with 20 bases remaining between them. The germline V gene has CDR1 LGHDT and CDR2 YNNKEL (reference sequence). CDR3 length: 16 residues. CDR3 sequence reads: CATPEGGGGTNEKLFF. DNA of the CDR3: TGTGCCACCCCTGAGGGCGGTGGGGGCACTAATGAAAAACTGTTTTTT.

This rearrangement joins TRBV12-3 or TRBV12-4 to TRBJ2-5, with D uncertain. The CDR3 is 12 residues long. V gave up 4 bases and J gave up 0 bases, with 3 bases separating them. The CDR3 sequence is CASSSYQETQYF. The CDR3 nucleotides read TGTGCCAGCAGTTCGTACCAAGAGACCCAGTACTTC.

The chain combines TRBV5-1 with TRBJ2-7, with D maybe TRBD1 (5 bases). The germline gives CDR1 SGHRS, CDR2 YFSETQ. This CDR3 is built from 13 residues. Trimming removed 5 bases at V and 2 bases at J, with 11 bases between. DNA for the CDR3: TGCGCCAGCAGTGGCAGGGCAGCCTACGAGCAGTACTTC. This translates into CASSGRAAYEQYF.

This chain connects TRBV7-8 to TRBJ1-1; 7 bases agree with TRBD1. After removal of 4 bases from V and 2 bases from J, the junction contained 7 bases not matched to a gene. The germline CDR1 and CDR2 sequences are SGHVS and FQNEAQ. This CDR3 region has 15 residues. CDR3 residues: CASSSGHRGNTEAFF. CDR3 coding DNA: TGTGCCAGCAGCTCAGGTCACAGGGGTAACACTGAAGCTTTCTTT.

V and J are TRBV5-5 and TRBJ1-6, with TRBD1 as a possible D gene (5 bases). The V gene's germline CDR1 is SGHKS and CDR2 YYEKEE (reference sequence). Trimming shortened V by 4 bases and J by 6 bases, and 11 bases separated the two germline ends. CDR3 length: 14 amino acids. The CDR3 spells CASSGGSANSPLHF. As DNA, the CDR3 is TGTGCCAGCAGCGGGGGATCAGCTAATTCACCCCTCCACTTT.

The chain carries TRBV28 and TRBJ2-3, with a tentative D call TRBD2 (6 bases). Trimming shortened V by 6 bases and J by 3 bases, and 13 bases separated the two germline ends. CDR3 length: 14 amino acids. CDR1 and CDR2 from the germline V gene are MDHEN and SYDVKM. The CDR3 here is CASRPSDETDTQYF. The DNA of the CDR3 is TGTGCCAGCAGGCCTAGCGATGAGACAGATACGCAGTATTTT.

The chain uses TRBV29-1 and TRBJ1-1; the D gene is possibly TRBD1 (6 bases). Germline lookup yields CDR1 SQVTM and CDR2 ANQGSEA. The CDR3 is 14 amino acids. The V end lost 4 bases, the J end lost 1 base, and 13 bases lay between the germline ends. CDR3 sequence: CSVVLQGQNTEAFF. The DNA of the CDR3 is TGCAGCGTTGTTCTACAGGGACAGAACACTGAAGCTTTCTTT. The full variable domain, completed using reference TRBV29-1 and TRBJ1-1, is SAVISQKPSRDICQRGTSLTIQCQVDSQVTMMFWYRQQPGQSLTLIATANQGSEATYESGFVIDKFPISRPNLTFSTLTVSNMSPEDSSIYLCSVVLQGQNTEAFFGQGTRLTVV.

The gene calls are TRBV11-2 and TRBJ2-3; 7 bases fit TRBD2. The CDR3 length is 18 residues. Germline V lookup: CDR1 SGHAT, CDR2 FQNNGV. V trimming: 5 bases; J trimming: 3 bases; junction bases outside the gene matches: 17. The CDR3 protein is CASSGRLRGRLSTDTQYF. The CDR3 nucleotides are TGTGCCAGCAGCGGACGGCTACGCGGGAGACTATCGACAGATACGCAGTATTTT.

The V call is TRBV7-9, the J call TRBJ2-1, with a weak D call TRBD2 (7 bases). V lost 3 bases, J lost 6 bases, and 15 bases lay in between. The germline V gene encodes CDR1 SEHNR and CDR2 FQNEAQ (reference sequence). The CDR3 is made up of 15 amino acids. CDR3 region: CASSLGAGVSNEQFF. The CDR3 DNA reads TGTGCCAGCAGCTTGGGGGCGGGAGTATCCAATGAGCAGTTCTTC.

This rearrangement joins TRBV5-1 to TRBJ2-5; TRBD1 aligns across 9 bases. The V segment lost 7 bases and the J segment 5 bases; nucleotides outside the gene matches: 9. The CDR3 sequence is 14 residues long. Germline values: CDR1 SGHRS, CDR2 YFSETQ. The CDR3 DNA reads TGCGCCAGCCACCAGGGACAGGGTGGGGAGACCCAGTACTTC. This translates into CASHQGQGGETQYF.

The V call is TRBV7-3, the J call TRBJ2-5, with 11 bases lining up with TRBD2. Germline trimming cut 5 bases from V and 3 bases from J; bases unmatched to any gene: 2. The length of the CDR3 is 14 residues. From germline, CDR1 is SGHTA and CDR2 FQGTGA. The CDR3 reads CASSLSGGEETQYF. CDR3 nucleotides: TGTGCCAGCAGCCTTAGCGGGGGGGAAGAGACCCAGTACTTC.

The chain carries TRBV6-5 and TRBJ2-7; D is undetermined. The CDR3 loop spans 13 amino acids. The germline V gene encodes CDR1 MNHEY and CDR2 SVGAGI. Trimming removed 6 bases at V and 7 bases at J, with 16 bases between. CDR3 loop: CASRDLWVEEQYF. The CDR3 DNA reads as TGTGCCAGCAGGGATCTCTGGGTGGAGGAGCAGTACTTC.

V gene TRBV19 combines with J gene TRBJ2-1; D may be TRBD2 (6 bases). Germline V gene data show CDR1 as LNHDA and CDR2 as SQIVND (reference sequence). V was clipped by 1 base and J by 4 bases, with 17 bases between them. This CDR3 spans 17 amino acids. CDR3 amino acids: CASSIAAGRGMYNEQFF. The CDR3 nucleotides are TGTGCCAGTAGTATAGCCGCCGGTCGGGGGATGTACAATGAGCAGTTCTTC.

The chain is built from TRBV5-8 and TRBJ2-1, with 7 positions matching TRBD1. V shed 3 bases, J shed 6 bases, and the junction held 12 bases outside the gene matches. This CDR3 contains 16 residues. Germline assignment: CDR1 SGHTS and CDR2 YDEGEE. CDR3 bases: TGTGCCAGCAGCTACGACGACAGGGCCTTCGGCAATGAGCAGTTCTTC. This sequence encodes CASSYDDRAFGNEQFF.

V is TRBV27 and J is TRBJ2-2; D may be TRBD2 (6 bases). Trimming pared 6 bases from V and 5 bases from J, leaving 13 bases between. The germline gives CDR1 MNHEY, CDR2 SMNVEV (reference sequence). The CDR3 length is 14 residues. CDR3 sequence (DNA): TGTGCCAGCAGCCGGACCGGGGGTACCGGGGAGCTGTTTTTT. Translation gives CASSRTGGTGELFF.

V and J are TRBV7-2 and TRBJ2-3; D gene ambiguous. Trimming left V 4 bases short and J 4 bases short, with 6 bases between. Germline V CDR1 and CDR2: SGHTA, FQGNSA. This CDR3 comprises 12 residues. This CDR3 is CASSSPPDTQYF. The CDR3, as DNA: TGTGCCAGCAGCTCCCCCCCAGATACGCAGTATTTT.